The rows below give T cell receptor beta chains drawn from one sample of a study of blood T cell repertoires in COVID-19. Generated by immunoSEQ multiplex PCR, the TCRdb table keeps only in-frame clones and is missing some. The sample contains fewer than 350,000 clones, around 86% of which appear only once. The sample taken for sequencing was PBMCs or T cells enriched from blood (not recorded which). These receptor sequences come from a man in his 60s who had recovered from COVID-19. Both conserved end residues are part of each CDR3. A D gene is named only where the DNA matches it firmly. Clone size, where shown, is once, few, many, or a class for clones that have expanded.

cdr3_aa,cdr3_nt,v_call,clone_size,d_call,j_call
CASSLQGVAGGGEQYF,TGCGCCAGCAGCCTCCAGGGAGTAGCGGGAGGAGGCGAGCAGTACTTC,TRBV5-1,-,TRBD2,TRBJ2-7
CASSLVAGSYNEQFF,TGTGCCAGCAGCTTGGTAGCGGGGTCCTACAATGAGCAGTTCTTC,TRBV5-4,-,TRBD2,TRBJ2-1
CASSGRTSGAYEQYF,TGTGCCAGCAGTGGGAGGACTAGCGGAGCCTACGAGCAGTACTTC,TRBV25-1,-,TRBD2,TRBJ2-7
CASSLMGTGAGNTIYF,TGTGCCAGCAGCTTAATGGGAACAGGGGCAGGAAACACCATATATTTT,TRBV7-3,-,TRBD1,TRBJ1-3
CASSPEGGLVANEQFF,TGTGCCAGCAGTCCCGAGGGAGGACTAGTAGCGAATGAGCAGTTCTTC,TRBV28,-,TRBD2,TRBJ2-1
CASSPQRTGSGNTIYF,TGTGCCAGCAGCCCGCAACGGACTGGCTCTGGAAACACCATATATTTT,TRBV9,once,-,TRBJ1-3
CASSAGDTSYEQYF,TGTGCCAGCAGCGCTGGGGACACTTCCTACGAGCAGTACTTC,TRBV9,-,-,TRBJ2-7
CASSLERFDEKLFF,TGCGCCAGCAGCTTGGAACGGTTCGATGAAAAACTGTTTTTT,TRBV5-1,-,-,TRBJ1-4
CASSLARSGGDTEAFF,TGTGCCAGCAGCTTAGCTCGATCAGGGGGCGACACTGAAGCTTTCTTT,TRBV3-1/TRBV3-2,-,TRBD1,TRBJ1-1
CASSRVGKDGGDTQYF,TGTGCCAGCAGCCGTGTGGGAAAGGACGGGGGAGATACGCAGTATTTT,TRBV11-3,-,-,TRBJ2-3
CASSYDRNTEAFF,TGTGCCAGCAGCTACGACAGGAACACTGAAGCTTTCTTT,TRBV5-4,-,-,TRBJ1-1
CASSFDSGPPKDTQYF,TGTGCCAGCAGCTTTGATAGCGGTCCCCCCAAAGATACGCAGTATTTT,TRBV11-2,-,-,TRBJ2-3
CASSSFSVRIETGELFF,TGTGCCAGCAGTAGCTTCTCGGTCCGAATTGAAACCGGGGAGCTGTTTTTT,TRBV27,-,-,TRBJ2-2
CASTYRGLNQPQHF,TGTGCCAGTACCTACAGGGGGCTCAATCAGCCCCAGCATTTT,TRBV19,-,TRBD1,TRBJ1-5
CASSLLGQGLLYGYTF,TGTGCCAGCAGCTTACTCGGACAGGGATTACTCTATGGCTACACCTTC,TRBV11-2,-,TRBD1,TRBJ1-2
CASSGTGQETQYF,TGTGCCAGTAGTGGGACAGGACAAGAGACCCAGTACTTC,TRBV19,-,TRBD1,TRBJ2-5
CASSQEAGVGANVLTF,TGTGCCAGCAGCCAAGAAGCCGGGGTTGGGGCCAACGTCCTGACTTTC,TRBV4-2,-,-,TRBJ2-6
CASSRDQNTEAFF,TGTGCCAGCAGCCGAGATCAGAACACTGAAGCTTTCTTT,TRBV7-9,-,-,TRBJ1-1
CASSEGWGGEAFF,TGTGCCAGCAGCGAGGGTTGGGGAGGTGAAGCTTTCTTT,TRBV9,-,-,TRBJ1-1
CASSLVWADRPDTQYF,TGTGCCAGCAGCTTAGTCTGGGCAGACCGCCCAGATACGCAGTATTTT,TRBV7-9,-,-,TRBJ2-3
CASSLLRVVGTTNEKLFF,TGTGCCAGCAGCCTACTGAGGGTGGTGGGGACAACTAATGAAAAACTGTTTTTT,TRBV28,-,-,TRBJ1-4
CASSDIRREDTQYF,TGTGCCAGCAGCGATATCCGGCGGGAAGATACGCAGTATTTT,TRBV27,-,-,TRBJ2-3